One and the same sample provided the 2 T cell receptor beta chains below, sequenced in a study of blood T cell repertoires in COVID-19 (dated by TCRdb to about 2020). Receptors were amplified or captured by the immunoSEQ multiplex PCR assay. The immuneACCESS repertoire file appears here via TCRdb, limited to in-frame rearrangements. These files lack a portion of the clones; in checked studies, under half of the deficit traces to unresolved V genes, and the cause of the others is not known. Here the sample has 60,000 or so clones; 75% to 95% occur a single time. 14% of the sample comes from the top ten. The sample consisted of peripheral blood. The receptors stem from a human donor with active COVID-19. The donor label of this sample is uncertain.

In this sample, this clone turned up once. V usage is TRBV6-5 and J usage is TRBJ2-2, with D uncertain. V was pared by 4 bases and J by 0 bases, with 9 bases between. The germline gives CDR1 MNHEY, CDR2 SVGAGI. The CDR3 contains 15 residues. CDR3 coding DNA: TGTGCCAGCAGTTTAACGGCGGCGAACACCGGGGAGCTGTTTTTT. It encodes CASSLTAANTGELFF.

This chain links TRBV27 with TRBJ2-7, with D tentatively TRBD2 (5 bases). Germline-derived CDR1 and CDR2 are MNHEY and SMNVEV (reference sequence). V was cut by 5 bases and J by 6 bases, with 14 bases left in between. There are 13 residues in the CDR3. CDR3 nucleotides: TGTGCCAGCAGTCCTAGGGCCGGAGGCGAGCAGTACTTC. Encoded protein: CASSPRAGGEQYF.